Below are 27 T cell receptor beta chains sequenced from a single sample in a study of T cell responses to AZD1222 COVID-19 vaccine. The assay was immunoSEQ multiplex PCR, and TCRdb's table has in-frame clones only and misses some. The sample includes roughly 150,000 clones, over 70% of them seen just once. The material sequenced was peripheral blood, taken 28 days after the second AZD1222 dose. These TCRs come from an adult who received the AZD1222 COVID-19 vaccine.

This chain uses TRBV29-1 with TRBJ1-1; perhaps TRBD1 as D (5 bases). The CDR3 contains 14 residues. With 3 bases removed from V and 1 base from J, the gap between germline ends came to 12 bases. Germline values: CDR1 SQVTM, CDR2 ANQGSEA. The CDR3 sequence is CSVDRGRRNTEAFF. CDR3 sequence (DNA): TGCAGCGTTGATCGGGGCAGGAGGAACACTGAAGCTTTCTTT.

The chain is built from TRBV2 and TRBJ1-5, with D tentatively TRBD1 (6 bases). Trimming took off 4 bases at V and 1 base at J, with 11 bases between the two ends. The CDR3 spans 15 residues. CDR1 SNHLY and CDR2 FYNNEI come from the germline V gene. The CDR3 loop reads CASSVTRGSNQPQHF. CDR3 bases: TGTGCCAGCAGTGTTACCAGGGGAAGCAATCAGCCCCAGCATTTT.

V gene TRBV6-4 combines with J gene TRBJ2-1; D possibly corresponds to TRBD1 (6 bases). In germline, CDR1 is MRHNA, CDR2 SNTAGT. CDR3 length equals 15 residues. Between the trimmed V and J ends, which lost 7 bases and 5 bases, there was a span of 18 bases. CDR3 nucleotides: TGTGCCAGCACTTACTCTAGGGGGTCGGACAATGAGCAGTTCTTC. Translated, it gives CASTYSRGSDNEQFF.

The chain combines TRBV6-5 with TRBJ2-2; 9 bases align to TRBD1. The CDR3 consists of 14 residues. Trimming took 5 bases from V and 3 from J; bases not matched to a gene: 1. Germline CDR1 reads MNHEY; CDR2 reads SVGAGI. The CDR3 loop is CASSRTGDTGELFF. The CDR3 DNA is TGTGCCAGCAGTCGGACAGGGGACACCGGGGAGCTGTTTTTT.

The rearrangement joins TRBV28 to TRBJ2-7, with TRBD1 identical over 7 bases. V dropped 6 bases and J dropped 6; count of bases not matched to a gene: 8. The CDR3 covers 13 residues. Germline V gene lookup returns CDR1 MDHEN and CDR2 SYDVKM. CDR3 in amino acids: CASRQGVAGEQYF. In nucleotides, the CDR3 is TGTGCCAGCAGGCAGGGGGTAGCTGGCGAGCAGTACTTC. Drawing the rest from reference TRBV28 and TRBJ2-7, the complete variable domain is DVKVTQSSRYLVKRTGEKVFLECVQDMDHENMFWYRQDPGLGLRLIYFSYDVKMKEKGDIPEGYSVSREKKERFSLILESASTNQTSMYLCASRQGVAGEQYFGPGTRLTVT.

J is TRBJ1-3 and V is TRBV28, with a possible D match to TRBD1 (5 bases). The V gene lost 11 bases and the J gene lost 4 bases, with 15 bases spanning the gap. This CDR3 region has 13 residues. The V gene's germline CDR1 is MDHEN and CDR2 SYDVKM. The CDR3 DNA follows: TGTGCCGGGGGGGGAGGCGCAGGAAACACCATATATTTT. It is translated as CAGGGGAGNTIYF.

The rearrangement uses TRBV5-1 and TRBJ1-1; D is unclear. CDR1 and CDR2 (germline): SGHRS, YFSETQ. The CDR3 length is 14 residues. Trimming shortened V by 0 bases and J by 6 bases, and 12 bases separated the two germline ends. CDR3 nucleotides: TGCGCCAGCAGCTTGGCCGAATTTGGGGCTGAAGCTTTCTTT. It encodes CASSLAEFGAEAFF.

The V call is TRBV7-2, the J call TRBJ2-6; D might be TRBD1 (5 bases). CDR3 length: 16 residues. Trimming left V 5 bases short and J 2 bases short, with 13 bases between. Germline values: CDR1 SGHTA, CDR2 FQGNSA. The CDR3 region is CASSRLTVAGANVLTF. The CDR3 DNA is TGTGCCAGCAGCAGACTGACAGTTGCTGGGGCCAACGTCCTGACTTTC. The full variable domain, completed using reference TRBV7-2 and TRBJ2-6, is GAGVSQSPSNKVTEKGKDVELRCDPISGHTALYWYRQSLGQGLEFLIYFQGNSAPDKSGLPSDRFSAERTGGSVSTLTIQRTQQEDSAVYLCASSRLTVAGANVLTFGAGSRLTVL.

V usage is TRBV27 and J usage is TRBJ1-6; no clear D gene. V shed 6 bases and J shed 7 bases, with 13 bases lying between them. CDR3 size: 14 residues. Germline lookup yields CDR1 MNHEY and CDR2 SMNVEV (reference sequence). The CDR3 here is CASRSSPRNSPLHF. The CDR3 DNA is TGTGCCAGCAGGTCGTCACCACGAAATTCACCCCTCCACTTT.

The gene calls are TRBV5-4 and TRBJ1-1, with D hard to call. The V gene lost 4 bases and the J gene lost 0 bases, with 13 bases spanning the gap. The CDR3 spans 15 residues. CDR1 SGHNT and CDR2 YYREEE come from the germline V gene (reference sequence). The CDR3 region is CASSPDMPLNTEAFF. DNA for the CDR3: TGTGCCAGCAGCCCGGATATGCCACTGAACACTGAAGCTTTCTTT.

The J gene is TRBJ2-5, the V gene TRBV21-1; the tabulated D call, TRBD2, remains unverified against the DNA. TRBV21-1 is a recognized pseudogene. The CDR3 runs 13 residues. CDR3: CASSKDAGGTQYF. Written as DNA, the CDR3 is TGTGCCAGCAGCAAAGATGCGGGAGGGACCCAGTACTTC.

J is TRBJ1-4 and V is TRBV29-1; D might be TRBD1 (5 bases). Germline CDR1 reads SQVTM; CDR2 reads ANQGSEA. Trimming shortened V by 6 bases and J by 9 bases, and 11 bases separated the two germline ends. This CDR3 region has 11 residues. CDR3 DNA: TGCAGCGTAGGGCAGGGAAAAAAACTGTTTTTT. This codes for CSVGQGKKLFF.

The gene calls are TRBV5-3 and TRBJ2-1; TRBD2 is a possible D gene (8 bases). TRBV5-3 is filed as an ORF, its function uncertain. The CDR3 is 15 amino acids. V was clipped by 6 bases and J by 6 bases, with 19 bases between them. Here the CDR3 reads CARTQGERESNEQFF. The CDR3 DNA is TGTGCCAGAACCCAGGGGGAGCGGGAGAGCAATGAGCAGTTCTTC.

The chain joins TRBV6-5 to TRBJ2-1, with 11 bases aligning to TRBD2. The CDR3 covers 15 residues. Trimming removed 0 bases from V and 5 bases from J; junction bases left unmatched: 0. In germline, CDR1 is MNHEY, CDR2 SVGAGI. CDR3 nucleotides: TGTGCCAGCAGTTACTCGGGACTAGCGGACAATGAGCAGTTCTTC. It is translated as CASSYSGLADNEQFF.

The rearrangement uses TRBV28 and TRBJ2-1; 9 nucleotides align to TRBD1. The V gene's germline CDR1 is MDHEN and CDR2 SYDVKM. The junction had 13 bases not matched to a gene; V was cut back by 5 bases and J by 5 bases. There are 17 residues in the CDR3. CDR3 sequence reads: CASSPGQGTSYDNEQFF. The CDR3 bases are TGTGCCAGCAGTCCGGGACAGGGAACGTCGTACGACAATGAGCAGTTCTTC.

The chain joins TRBV5-1 to TRBJ2-2, with 8 nucleotides matching TRBD2. CDR3 size: 14 residues. V trimming: 6 bases; J trimming: 2 bases; junction bases outside the gene matches: 3. From germline, CDR1 is SGHRS and CDR2 YFSETQ. As DNA, the CDR3 is TGCGCCAGCAATAGCGGGACTAACACCGGGGAGCTGTTTTTT. Protein sequence: CASNSGTNTGELFF. Full variable domain (missing parts from reference TRBV5-1 and TRBJ2-2): KAGVTQTPRYLIKTRGQQVTLSCSPISGHRSVSWYQQTPGQGLQFLFEYFSETQRNKGNFPGRFSGRQFSNSRSEMNVSTLELGDSALYLCASNSGTNTGELFFGEGSRLTVL.

In its sample, this clone was seen once. The chain recombines TRBV28 with TRBJ2-3; 7 bases line up with TRBD2. The CDR3 runs to 19 residues. The V and J ends lost 6 bases and 0 bases, in that order; junction bases with no gene match: 18. CDR1 MDHEN and CDR2 SYDVKM come from the germline V gene. The CDR3 loop is CASSRRVVSGSRSTDTQYF. CDR3 bases: TGTGCCAGCAGCCGCAGAGTTGTTAGCGGGTCTCGGAGCACAGATACGCAGTATTTT.

The chain is built from TRBV28 and TRBJ2-1; 7 bases line up with TRBD1. V gave up 1 base and J gave up 0 bases; unmatched junction bases: 6. Germline-derived CDR1 and CDR2 are MDHEN and SYDVKM. The CDR3 is 17 amino acids. CDR3: CASSLYGTANSYNEQFF. The CDR3 DNA reads as TGTGCCAGCAGTTTATATGGGACAGCTAACTCCTACAATGAGCAGTTCTTC.

The V gene is TRBV27, the J gene TRBJ2-2, with 10 nucleotides matching TRBD2. CDR1 is MNHEY, CDR2 SMNVEV, per germline (reference sequence). The CDR3 totals 12 residues. J lost 15 bases, V lost 6 bases, and 7 bases had no gene match. Here the CDR3 DNA reads TGTGCCAGCAGAGAGAGCGGGAGGGGGATGTTTTTT. Translated, it gives CASRESGRGMFF.

This clone was recorded only once. The J gene is TRBJ1-4, the V gene TRBV28; D may be TRBD1 (6 bases). CDR3 size: 14 residues. V dropped 5 bases and J dropped 8 bases, with 15 bases sitting between them. Germline CDR1 is MDHEN and CDR2 is SYDVKM. The CDR3 DNA sequence: TGTGCCAGCAGTACCAGGGGTCCTGGGGAAAAACTGTTTTTT. It is translated as CASSTRGPGEKLFF.

CDR3 region: CAFGTTYNEQFF. CDR3 nucleotide sequence: TGTGCCTTTGGAACAACCTACAATGAGCAGTTCTTC. The chain carries TRBV2 and TRBJ2-1; D is uncertain. V lost 11 bases, J lost 2 bases, and 10 bases lay in between. In germline, CDR1 is SNHLY, CDR2 FYNNEI. This CDR3 comprises 12 residues.

The chain links TRBV6-8 to TRBJ1-2, with unresolved D. This CDR3 has 15 amino acids. V lost 7 bases and J lost 4, with 19 bases in between. From germline, CDR1 is MNHGY and CDR2 SAAAGT. The CDR3 DNA sequence: TGTGCCAGCAACCGCATTTCTCCCGGGAGCTATGGCTACACCTTC. This encodes CASNRISPGSYGYTF.

This chain connects TRBV3-1 (or the pseudogene TRBV3-2) to TRBJ2-5; 9 bases align to TRBD1. There are 15 residues in the CDR3. Germline CDR1 is LGHDT and CDR2 is YNNKEL (reference sequence). The V and J ends lost 6 bases and 4 bases, in that order; junction bases with no gene match: 9. The CDR3 protein is CASSTGTGPGETQYF. The CDR3 coding sequence is TGTGCCAGCAGTACCGGGACAGGGCCAGGAGAGACCCAGTACTTC.

This clone was observed a few times. CDR3 nucleotides: TGCGCCAGCAGCCTGTCGGGAACCTCCAACACTGAAGCTTTCTTT. It codes for CASSLSGTSNTEAFF. The chain is built from TRBV5-1 and TRBJ1-1; D gene unclear. Trimming cost V 4 bases and J 2 bases, with 15 bases left between them. CDR1 SGHRS and CDR2 YFSETQ come from the germline V gene. The CDR3 runs 15 residues.

The CDR3 is CASSNFKRVPTGELFF. Here the CDR3 DNA reads TGCGCCAGCAGCAATTTTAAGCGGGTCCCCACCGGGGAGCTGTTTTTT. The rearrangement links TRBV5-1 to TRBJ2-2, with D maybe TRBD2 (6 bases). From germline, CDR1 is SGHRS and CDR2 YFSETQ. The CDR3 consists of 16 residues. V lost 4 bases and J lost 4, with 17 bases in between.

This chain uses TRBV4-2 with TRBJ1-1; the D is unclear. CDR1 and CDR2 from the germline V gene are LGHNA and YNFKEQ. Trimming left V 4 bases short and J 0 bases short, with 9 bases between. The CDR3 consists of 14 residues. CDR3 nucleotides: TGTGCCAGCAGCCGAGAAAATCTGAACACTGAAGCTTTCTTT. It codes for CASSRENLNTEAFF.

CDR3 sequence reads: CASSLISQDEQYF. The CDR3 DNA follows: TGTGCCAGCAGCCTAATAAGTCAGGACGAGCAGTACTTC. This sequence joins TRBV7-2 and TRBJ2-7; D is uncertain. The germline V gene encodes CDR1 SGHTA and CDR2 FQGNSA. V was shortened by 5 bases and J by 5 bases, with 13 bases between the two germline ends. This CDR3 comprises 13 residues.